What follows are 29 T cell receptor beta chains derived from one specimen sequenced in a study of T cells after posttransplantation cyclophosphamide. Sequencing used immunoSEQ multiplex PCR; TCRdb keeps in-frame clones, though not all of them. This sample carries tens of thousands of clones, none of them present only once. The sample was PBMCs. The receptors come from a woman aged 50 to 60 in good health and a related stem cell transplant donor.

This clone has ten or more counts. V usage is TRBV18 and J usage is TRBJ2-4; TRBD1 is a possible D gene (5 bases). Germline V CDR1 and CDR2: KGHSH, LQKENI. V dropped 3 bases and J dropped 3 bases, with 9 bases sitting between them. CDR3 length: 14 amino acids. CDR3 sequence: CASSPRVYKNIQYF. The CDR3 nucleotides read TGTGCCAGCTCACCCAGGGTTTACAAAAACATTCAGTACTTC.

This clone has only a few counts. The chain uses TRBV30 and TRBJ2-3; D remains ambiguous. The CDR3 runs 12 residues. V was pared by 3 bases and J by 3 bases, with 7 bases between. Germline CDR1 and CDR2: GTSNPN and SVGIG (reference sequence). The CDR3 sequence is CAWSETTDTQYF. The CDR3 region has the DNA TGTGCCTGGAGCGAAACAACAGATACGCAGTATTTT.

This clone was counted only a few times. This chain links TRBV13 with TRBJ2-7, with D possibly being TRBD1 (6 bases). The V and J ends lost 4 bases and 2 bases respectively, with 15 bases between them. This CDR3 is 15 amino acids long. Looked up from germline, CDR1 is PRHDT and CDR2 is FYEKMQ (reference sequence). The CDR3 here is CASSYYRATTYEQYF. The DNA for the CDR3 is TGTGCCAGCAGCTATTACAGGGCGACTACCTACGAGCAGTACTTC.

This clone was counted many times. The rearrangement links TRBV9 to TRBJ2-3, with D possibly matching TRBD2 (5 bases). Trimming shortened V by 2 bases and J by 0 bases, and 16 bases separated the two germline ends. Germline CDR1 reads SGDLS; CDR2 reads YYNGEE. The CDR3 sequence is 17 residues long. For the CDR3, the DNA is TGTGCCAGCAGCGTGTTACCGGGGATATCTAGCACAGATACGCAGTATTTT. This codes for CASSVLPGISSTDTQYF. Complete variable domain (other parts from reference TRBV9 and TRBJ2-3): DSGVTQTPKHLITATGQRVTLRCSPRSGDLSVYWYQQSLDQGLQFLIQYYNGEERAKGNILERFSAQQFPDLHSELNLSSLELGDSALYFCASSVLPGISSTDTQYFGPGTRLTVL.

This clone was counted at least ten times. The chain joins TRBV18 to TRBJ2-1; tentatively, D is TRBD1 (6 bases). The CDR3 spans 15 residues. V was clipped by 3 bases and J by 5 bases, with 14 bases between them. Germline V gene data show CDR1 as KGHSH and CDR2 as LQKENI. CDR3 amino acids: CASSPGDTYNNEQFF. The CDR3 DNA reads TGTGCCAGCTCACCGGGGGACACTTACAACAATGAGCAGTTCTTC.

This clone occurred a few times. DNA for the CDR3: TGCGCCAGCAGTCGTGGGCAGCCGAGCACAGATACGCAGTATTTT. This codes for CASSRGQPSTDTQYF. The chain carries TRBV5-1 and TRBJ2-3; D is ambiguous. The V end lost 5 bases, the J end lost 0 bases, and 13 bases lay between the germline ends. The CDR3 loop spans 15 amino acids. Germline lookup yields CDR1 SGHRS and CDR2 YFSETQ.

This clone was seen many times. The rearrangement links TRBV6-5 to TRBJ2-2; weak D call: TRBD1 (5 bases). CDR1 and CDR2 from the germline V gene are MNHEY and SVGAGI. The CDR3 covers 15 residues. V was cut by 7 bases and J by 3 bases, with 15 bases left in between. The CDR3 loop reads CASKAQDVDTGELFF. The CDR3 DNA is TGTGCCAGCAAGGCACAGGACGTAGACACCGGGGAGCTGTTTTTT.

This clone was picked up a small number of times. The chain combines TRBV6-5 with TRBJ2-5; D may be TRBD2 (6 bases). In germline, CDR1 is MNHEY, CDR2 SVGAGI. This CDR3 contains 15 residues. V was trimmed by 0 bases and J by 4 bases, leaving 12 bases between them. CDR3 sequence reads: CASSYSEGGPETQYF. Written as DNA, the CDR3 is TGTGCCAGCAGTTACTCGGAGGGTGGTCCAGAGACCCAGTACTTC.

This clone was counted many times. The chain recombines TRBV5-1 with TRBJ1-2, with D perhaps matching TRBD1 (6 bases). Per germline, CDR1 SGHRS and CDR2 YFSETQ. The V end was cut by 0 bases, the J end by 6 bases, with 9 bases between. The CDR3 has 13 residues. The CDR3 reads CASSLEQGNGYTF. The CDR3 region has the DNA TGCGCCAGCAGCTTGGAGCAGGGGAATGGCTACACCTTC.

This clone was seen repeatedly, ten times or more. The chain joins TRBV11-3 to TRBJ1-3; 7 bases are a match to TRBD1. The J segment lost 2 bases and the V segment lost 5 bases, leaving 6 bases of the junction unmatched. The CDR3 consists of 15 residues. CDR1 SGHNT and CDR2 YENEEA come from the germline V gene. The CDR3 DNA reads TGTGCCAGCAGCCGACAGGGAAGAACTGGAAACACCATATATTTT. Its translation: CASSRQGRTGNTIYF.

The sample holds many counts of this clone. The CDR3 region is CASNPGQGYEQFF. CDR3 bases: TGTGCCAGCAATCCGGGACAGGGGTATGAGCAGTTCTTC. This rearrangement joins TRBV28 to TRBJ2-1; 10 bases map to TRBD1. This CDR3 is 13 amino acids long. Per germline, CDR1 MDHEN and CDR2 SYDVKM. The V segment lost 7 bases and the J segment 8 bases; nucleotides outside the gene matches: 5.

This clone was counted at least ten times. The chain carries TRBV9 and TRBJ2-1; a possible D gene is TRBD2 (5 bases). V was pared by 2 bases and J by 0 bases, with 9 bases between. The germline CDR1 and CDR2 sequences are SGDLS and YYNGEE. The CDR3 consists of 15 residues. The CDR3 coding sequence is TGTGCCAGCAGCGTGCTGGACTTCTCCTACAATGAGCAGTTCTTC. It specifies CASSVLDFSYNEQFF.

V and J are TRBV6-1 and TRBJ1-5; TRBD1 matches at 7 bases. Looked up from germline, CDR1 is MNHNS and CDR2 is SASEGT. The CDR3 spans 13 residues. V dropped 5 bases and J dropped 5; count of bases not matched to a gene: 3. CDR3 residues: CASSLDRDQPQHF. CDR3 nucleotide sequence: TGTGCCAGCAGTCTAGACAGGGATCAGCCCCAGCATTTT.

This sequence joins TRBV20-1 and TRBJ2-1, with TRBD2 as a possible D gene (5 bases). In germline, CDR1 is DFQATT, CDR2 SNEGSKA (reference sequence). The CDR3 spans 10 residues. The ends were cut back, 3 bases at V and 10 bases at J, with 7 bases in the middle. This CDR3 is CSASPGEQFF. In DNA form, the CDR3 reads TGCAGTGCTAGCCCGGGGGAGCAGTTCTTC.

In its sample, this clone was seen a few times. This chain links TRBV28 with TRBJ2-2; D gene uncertain. The CDR3 totals 16 residues. The germline CDR1 and CDR2 sequences are MDHEN and SYDVKM. Trimming removed 8 bases from V and 2 bases from J, with 18 bases in between. CDR3 sequence: CASADLGTINTGELFF. The CDR3 DNA follows: TGTGCCAGCGCCGATCTGGGCACCATAAACACCGGGGAGCTGTTTTTT.

In its sample, this clone was seen many times. This rearrangement joins TRBV5-4 to TRBJ1-2; D possibly corresponds to TRBD1 (5 bases). In germline, CDR1 is SGHNT, CDR2 YYREEE (reference sequence). The CDR3 sequence is 12 residues long. The V gene lost 2 bases and the J gene lost 6 bases, with 8 bases spanning the gap. The CDR3 loop is CASSFGGDGYTF. The CDR3 coding sequence is TGTGCCAGCAGCTTCGGGGGGGATGGCTACACCTTC.

This clone was counted ten times or more. This sequence joins TRBV23-1 and TRBJ1-1, with 7 bases fitting TRBD1. TRBV23-1 is assigned to the ORF class and has an uncertain function. With V trimmed by 4 bases and J by 3 bases, 8 bases remained unmatched. The CDR3 length is 15 residues. CDR3 sequence (DNA): TGCGCCAGCAGTCCCCGACAGGGTAGCGACACTGAAGCTTTCTTT. Its protein is CASSPRQGSDTEAFF.

This clone has just a few counts. This chain connects TRBV29-1 to TRBJ1-2; D ambiguous. The V end was cut by 2 bases, the J end by 6 bases, with 7 bases between. The germline CDR1 and CDR2 sequences are SQVTM and ANQGSEA. There are 11 residues in the CDR3. The CDR3 DNA reads as TGCAGCGTTGAATCCTTCCATGGCTACACCTTC. Protein sequence: CSVESFHGYTF.

This clone was seen ten or more times. This chain uses TRBV12-3 or TRBV12-4 with TRBJ1-1; no firm D call. V lost 1 base to trimming and J lost 6 bases, with 12 bases between them. This CDR3 contains 14 residues. The CDR3 is CASSLGAPSSEAFF. CDR3 DNA: TGTGCCAGCAGTTTAGGGGCTCCCTCCTCTGAAGCTTTCTTT.

This clone was seen at least ten times. This sequence joins TRBV28 and TRBJ2-3, with D tentatively TRBD1 (5 bases). Trimming took 2 bases from V and 2 from J, leaving 11 bases between them. The germline gives CDR1 MDHEN, CDR2 SYDVKM. The CDR3 consists of 15 residues. CDR3 region: CASSLAGITTDTQYF. The CDR3 DNA reads as TGTGCCAGCAGTTTAGCAGGGATCACCACAGATACGCAGTATTTT.

This clone was detected many times. The chain combines TRBV28 with TRBJ1-2; TRBD1 might be the D (5 bases). This CDR3 has 17 amino acids. Trimming stripped 4 bases from V and 2 bases from J, with 20 bases between. CDR1 and CDR2 from the germline V gene are MDHEN and SYDVKM. The CDR3 loop is CASSSLDNYSTNYGYTF. CDR3 sequence (DNA): TGTGCCAGCAGTTCCCTGGACAATTACTCGACCAACTATGGCTACACCTTC.

At least ten counts were recorded for this clone. This chain uses TRBV28 with TRBJ1-1, with D unresolved. The CDR3 has 16 residues. Germline loops: CDR1 MDHEN, CDR2 SYDVKM. V gave up 6 bases and J gave up 4 bases, with 21 bases separating them. CDR3 nucleotides: TGTGCCAGCAGCCCGCCCCGGCCCATCTCGGGCACTGAAGCTTTCTTT. Translated, it gives CASSPPRPISGTEAFF.

This clone was counted many times. The CDR3 DNA reads TGTGCCTGGAGTGTTCACGGCGGCACTGAAGCTTTCTTT. It translates to CAWSVHGGTEAFF. This chain links TRBV30 with TRBJ1-1, with no clear D. This CDR3 contains 13 residues. The germline V gene encodes CDR1 GTSNPN and CDR2 SVGIG (reference sequence). V lost 0 bases and J 4 bases, leaving 9 bases between the germline ends.

This chain connects TRBV30 to TRBJ1-2; 10 bases are shared with TRBD1. Germline values: CDR1 GTSNPN, CDR2 SVGIG (reference sequence). The CDR3 has 13 amino acids. J lost 4 bases, V lost 4 bases, and 3 bases had no gene match. The DNA for the CDR3 is TGTGCCTGGAAGACAGGGGGCGTCTATGGCTACACCTTC. Residues: CAWKTGGVYGYTF.

Only a few counts were recorded for this clone. V gene TRBV15 combines with J gene TRBJ2-3; TRBD2 aligns across 15 bases. V was clipped by 1 base and J by 4 bases; unmatched bases: 0. Germline V gene sequence: CDR1 LNHNV, CDR2 YYDKDF (reference sequence). The CDR3 consists of 16 residues. The CDR3: CATSRGTSGRADTQYF. The DNA for the CDR3 is TGTGCCACCAGCAGAGGGACTAGCGGGAGGGCAGATACGCAGTATTTT.

This clone was seen many times. This rearrangement joins TRBV6-1 to TRBJ2-3, with D possibly matching TRBD1 (5 bases). Trimming pared 6 bases from V and 2 bases from J, leaving 12 bases between. This CDR3 has 14 residues. CDR1 MNHNS and CDR2 SASEGT come from the germline V gene. CDR3 sequence (DNA): TGTGCCAGCAGAGACAGACAGCACACAGATACGCAGTATTTT. Translation gives CASRDRQHTDTQYF.

This clone was seen ten or more times. The chain combines TRBV27 with TRBJ1-2; D is ambiguous. With 4 bases removed from V and 3 bases from J, the gap between germline ends came to 12 bases. From germline, CDR1 is MNHEY and CDR2 SMNVEV (reference sequence). The CDR3 loop spans 14 amino acids. The CDR3 DNA reads TGTGCCAGCAGTTGGAGGGCCGAGGACTATGGCTACACCTTC. This gives the protein CASSWRAEDYGYTF.

This clone has at least ten counts. This chain uses TRBV19 with TRBJ1-1; unclear D gene. This CDR3 has 15 residues. Trimming pared 2 bases from V and 4 bases from J, leaving 14 bases between. Germline CDR1 and CDR2: LNHDA and SQIVND (reference sequence). CDR3 in amino acids: CASSILRVPTTEAFF. The CDR3 DNA reads TGTGCCAGTAGTATACTCCGGGTCCCGACCACTGAAGCTTTCTTT.

In this sample, this clone turned up many times. The chain is built from TRBV28 and TRBJ1-4; 8 bases fit TRBD1. J gave up 6 bases and V 3 bases, and 9 bases lay outside the gene matches. Per the germline V gene, CDR1 is MDHEN and CDR2 is SYDVKM. The CDR3 sequence is 16 residues long. The DNA for the CDR3 is TGTGCCAGCAGTTTCCTCCGGACAGGGTCCTATGAAAAACTGTTTTTT. Protein sequence: CASSFLRTGSYEKLFF.